This is a list of T cell receptor beta chains from one sample in a study of blood T cell repertoires in COVID-19. Measured with immunoSEQ multiplex PCR; TCRdb has only the in-frame clones, and not every one. The sample contains 350,000 to 400,000 clones, 65% to 90% of which appear only once. Sequencing input: peripheral blood. The receptors derive from a woman aged 55-70 years with COVID-19, enrolled during active disease. Each CDR3 is given with its conserved first and last residue. The D gene is left open where the match is weak. For some rows the clone size is stated as once, few or many, or as a class when expanded; others skip it.

CDR3: CSVDSGNEQYF
DNA: TGCAGCGTTGATTCGGGGAACGAGCAGTACTTC
size: NA
V: TRBV29-1
J: TRBJ2-7
D: NA

CDR3: CASSQRGGGNTEAFF
DNA: TGTGCCAGCAGCCAGCGGGGAGGGGGGAACACTGAAGCTTTCTTT
size: once
V: TRBV4-2
J: TRBJ1-1
D: NA

CDR3: CASSLNALGVAGGADTQYF
DNA: TGTGCCAGCAGCTTAAACGCCCTCGGAGTAGCGGGGGGGGCAGATACGCAGTATTTT
size: NA
V: TRBV7-3
J: TRBJ2-3
D: TRBD2

CDR3: CASSPGGGRLTDTQYF
DNA: TGCGCCAGCAGCCCCGGCGGGGGGCGACTCACAGATACGCAGTATTTT
size: NA
V: TRBV4-3
J: TRBJ2-3
D: TRBD2

CDR3: CASSQDMSGGQPQHF
DNA: TGCGCCAGCAGCCAAGATATGTCAGGGGGCCAGCCCCAGCATTTT
size: NA
V: TRBV4-1
J: TRBJ1-5
D: TRBD1

CDR3: CASSIGRDHNEQFF
DNA: TGTGCCAGTAGTATAGGCAGGGATCACAATGAGCAGTTCTTC
size: once
V: TRBV19
J: TRBJ2-1
D: NA

CDR3: CASSSGQGSNQPQHF
DNA: TGTGCCAGCAGCTCCGGACAGGGCAGCAATCAGCCCCAGCATTTT
size: once
V: TRBV27
J: TRBJ1-5
D: TRBD1

CDR3: CATNRDRGGSEQYF
DNA: TGTGCCACCAACCGGGACAGGGGGGGAAGCGAGCAGTACTTC
size: few
V: TRBV15
J: TRBJ2-7
D: TRBD1

CDR3: CASSLKAGGQETQYF
DNA: TGTGCCAGCAGCTTAAAAGCGGGGGGACAAGAGACCCAGTACTTC
size: NA
V: TRBV13
J: TRBJ2-5
D: TRBD2

CDR3: CASSHPGFTGRSHEQYF
DNA: TGTGCCAGCAGCCACCCTGGGTTCACAGGACGGTCCCACGAGCAGTACTTC
size: many
V: TRBV11-2
J: TRBJ2-7
D: NA